The T cell receptor beta chain described here comes from a study of T-cell memory formation after mild COVID-19. About the research overall: TCR clusters largely stayed donor specific. Study-wide points: A second wave of clones peaked on day 37, and their SARS-CoV-2 specificity went unconfirmed. Clones contracting day 15 to 85 were balanced CD4/CD8; later expanders leaned CD4+.

Unmatched junction bases numbered 4, after V lost 4 bases and J lost 0 bases. CDR3 length: 15 residues. Germline CDR1 SGHTA, CDR2 FQGNSA. MiXCR was run by TCRdb on the 5' RACE reads, yielding one entry per CDR3 protein. The profile shows around 300,000 distinct CDR3 sequences, roughly 13% of them singletons. Concerning this clonotype itself: As yet, its antigen is unknown.

The sequence was collected from a young man who had mild COVID-19 (a few samples of this study predate the infection). Cell type and time point are not known. The source material was PBMCs or a T cell subset sorted from them (not recorded which). The rearrangement joins TRBV7-2 to TRBJ2-3; TRBD1 aligns across 7 bases. The CDR3 is CASSSGQASTDTQYF. CDR3 nucleotides: TGTGCCAGCAGCTCCGGACAGGCAAGCACAGATACGCAGTATTTT. Combining the CDR3 with reference TRBV7-2 and TRBJ2-3 gives the whole variable domain GAGVSQSPSNKVTEKGKDVELRCDPISGHTALYWYRQSLGQGLEFLIYFQGNSAPDKSGLPSDRFSAERTGGSVSTLTIQRTQQEDSAVYLCASSSGQASTDTQYFGPGTRLTVL.